This entry lists 11 T cell receptor beta chains sequenced from one sample in a study of T cells in women clearing cervical HPV infection. Only in-frame clones appear in the TCRdb table, and some are missing; sequencing was by immunoSEQ multiplex PCR. The specimen's table records about 40,000 clones. Sequencing was performed on blood buffy coat. The receptor set was obtained from a woman aged 18 to 75 with a cervical HPV16 infection that either progressed to CIN3+ or cleared (not recorded which).

Remarks on this clone: Read coverage stops 3 residues before the CDR3 terminus; the germline J gene supplies the remainder. The gene calls are TRBV5-6 and TRBJ2-2; a weak D match, TRBD2 (6 bases). V was trimmed by 2 bases and J by 6 bases, leaving 14 bases between them. The CDR3 length is 15 residues. Germline V gene data show CDR1 as SGHDT and CDR2 as YYEEEE. The DNA read from the CDR3 is TGTGCCAGCAGCTTCGGATTCGCGGGGTCCGGGGAG. Residues: CASSFGFAGSGE. The CDR3 as a whole reads CASSFGFAGSGELFF.

Measured by frequency, this clone is medium-sized. The read terminates 3 residues ahead of where the CDR3 ends, so the germline J gene completes it. V usage is TRBV2 and J usage is TRBJ2-7, with a tentative D call TRBD1 (5 bases). V was cut by 8 bases and J by 5 bases, with 22 bases left in between. Per germline, CDR1 SNHLY and CDR2 FYNNEI. This CDR3 contains 15 residues. This CDR3 is CASASPGMGRHEQYF. The sequenced CDR3 bases are TGTGCCAGCGCCAGTCCAGGGATGGGTCGACACGAG.

As to this clone: The missing CDR3 end, 3 residues past where the read stops, is filled in from the germline J gene. The chain links TRBV5-4 to TRBJ2-7; the match to TRBD2 covers 9 bases. This CDR3 region has 14 residues. V dropped 2 bases and J dropped 5; count of bases not matched to a gene: 5. Germline CDR1 SGHNT, CDR2 YYREEE (reference sequence). The CDR3 sequence is CASSFGGGANEQYF. The covered CDR3 bases are TGTGCCAGCAGCTTCGGCGGGGGGGCAAACGAG.

The CDR3: CSAEDSLSSYNEQFF. The part of the CDR3 DNA that was read is TGCAGCGCCGAGGACAGCTTGAGCTCCTACAATGAG. The chain couples TRBV29-1 to TRBJ2-1; D possibly corresponds to TRBD1 (6 bases). The sequenced fragment ends 3 residues before the CDR3 boundary, so the rest is inferred from the germline J gene. V gave up 7 bases and J gave up 0 bases, with 16 bases separating them. Germline V gene sequence: CDR1 SQVTM, CDR2 ANQGSEA. The CDR3 has 15 residues.

Notes on this clone: The CDR3 goes on 3 residues after the read ends, and that part is filled in from the germline J gene. This chain joins TRBV11-1 and TRBJ1-1; TRBD1 matches 9 bases. The CDR3 has 15 amino acids. Germline CDR1 reads SGHAT; CDR2 reads FQDESV (reference sequence). V was clipped by 2 bases and J by 5 bases; unmatched bases: 6. CDR3 residues: CASSLLGQGGTEAFF. The sequenced CDR3 bases are TGTGCCAGCAGCTTACTGGGACAGGGAGGAACTGAA.

To note about this clone: The read finishes 3 residues shy of the CDR3 end, and the germline J gene is used to complete it. The chain employs TRBV5-6 and TRBJ2-3, with 7 positions matching TRBD2. CDR1 SGHDT and CDR2 YYEEEE come from the germline V gene. This CDR3 comprises 12 residues. The chain's CDR3 is CASSLRGDAQYF. The part of the CDR3 DNA that was read is TGTGCCAGCAGCCTCCGGGGGGATGCG.

On this clone itself: The DNA ends 3 residues before the CDR3 does, and the rest of the CDR3 is filled in from the germline J gene. This chain connects TRBV7-9 to TRBJ2-5, with 8 nucleotides matching TRBD1. Germline trimming cut 6 bases from V and 2 bases from J; bases unmatched to any gene: 2. The CDR3 extends over 13 amino acids. Germline V gene data show CDR1 as SEHNR and CDR2 as FQNEAQ (reference sequence). CDR3 bases read: TGTGCCAGCAGGCAGGGGGCGCAAGAGACC. This encodes CASRQGAQET. Given in full, the CDR3 is CASRQGAQETQYF.

CDR3 protein: CASSLEGEQYF. The CDR3 DNA, read in part, is TGCGCCAGCAGCTTGGAGGGCGAG. V usage is TRBV5-1 and J usage is TRBJ2-7; D gene unclear. The observed sequence ends 3 residues before the CDR3 terminus, with the missing tail filled in from the germline J gene. V lost 0 bases and J 6 bases, leaving 4 bases between the germline ends. This CDR3 spans 11 amino acids. Germline V gene lookup returns CDR1 SGHRS and CDR2 YFSETQ.

Remarks on this clone: The DNA ends 3 residues before the CDR3 does, and the rest of the CDR3 is filled in from the germline J gene. The gene calls are TRBV2 and TRBJ2-3; tentative D call: TRBD2 (6 bases). The V end lost 4 bases, the J end lost 4 bases, and 15 bases lay between the germline ends. CDR1 is SNHLY and CDR2 is FYNNEI in the germline V gene. The CDR3 totals 15 residues. CDR3 sequence: CASSGPTSVADTQYF. The sequenced part of the CDR3 DNA is TGTGCCAGCAGTGGGCCGACTAGTGTCGCAGATACG. The full variable domain, completed using reference TRBV2 and TRBJ2-3, is EPEVTQTPSHQVTQMGQEVILRCVPISNHLYFYWYRQILGQKVEFLVSFYNNEISEKSEIFDDQFSVERPDGSNFTLKIRSTKLEDSAMYFCASSGPTSVADTQYFGPGTRLTVL.

Details on this clone: The CDR3 end is not reached by the read, which stops 3 residues before it; the germline J gene fills it in. The chain uses TRBV5-4 and TRBJ2-7, with 12 bases identical to TRBD2. This CDR3 has 15 residues. In germline, CDR1 is SGHNT, CDR2 YYREEE (reference sequence). Trimming cost V 3 bases and J 2 bases; bases outside gene matches: 3. CDR3: CASSSLAGGPYEQYF. CDR3 DNA (partial): TGTGCCAGCAGCTCCCTAGCGGGGGGGCCCTACGAG.

With respect to this clone: The CDR3 end lies 3 residues beyond the end of the read and is filled in from the germline J gene. The chain is built from TRBV6-1 and TRBJ2-7, with D tentatively TRBD2 (6 bases). Germline CDR1 is MNHNS and CDR2 is SASEGT. This CDR3 has 16 amino acids. Trimming took 0 bases from V and 3 from J, leaving 15 bases between them. CDR3 amino acids: CASSEARDLAIYEQYF. The part of the CDR3 DNA that was read is TGTGCCAGCAGTGAAGCGCGGGACTTGGCGATCTACGAG.